The 16 T cell receptor beta chains given below trace back to one sample, sequenced in a study of T cells after yellow fever vaccination. TCRdb analysed the 5' RACE reads with MiXCR anew, one entry per CDR3 protein. The repertoire has approximately 580,000 distinct CDR3 sequences, about 17% of them found once; the top ten carry 15% to 20%. Material: PBMCs, obtained 5 days after the first yellow fever vaccination. The receptor set was obtained from a man younger than 35 who received the YFV17D yellow fever vaccine.

The chain couples TRBV5-1 to TRBJ1-4; the D is unclear. Between the trimmed V and J ends, which lost 5 bases and 4 bases, there was a span of 9 bases. Germline V gene lookup returns CDR1 SGHRS and CDR2 YFSETQ. CDR3 length: 13 residues. CDR3 nucleotide sequence: TGCGCCAGCAGACCCGCGGGTAATGAAAAACTGTTTTTT. Amino acids: CASRPAGNEKLFF.

This rearrangement joins TRBV5-5 to TRBJ2-7; the match to TRBD2 covers 12 bases. Germline values: CDR1 SGHKS, CDR2 YYEKEE (reference sequence). The CDR3 extends over 16 amino acids. After removal of 3 bases from V and 5 bases from J, the junction contained 9 bases not matched to a gene. As DNA, the CDR3 is TGTGCCAGCAGCTGGGACTGGACTAGCGGGGTCCACGAGCAGTACGTC. Translation gives CASSWDWTSGVHEQYV.

This clonotype was seen a handful of times. The chain employs TRBV7-2 and TRBJ2-1, with 10 bases that match TRBD2. Germline V gene data show CDR1 as SGHTA and CDR2 as FQGNSA. After removal of 5 bases from V and 0 bases from J, the junction contained 7 bases not matched to a gene. The CDR3 is 17 residues long. CDR3 loop: CASSHRAGGSSYNEQFF. CDR3 in DNA: TGTGCCAGCAGCCACAGAGCGGGGGGGAGCTCCTACAATGAGCAGTTCTTC.

In its sample, this clonotype was seen a few times. CDR3 nucleotides: TGCAGCGCCTTTGGACACACCAATGAGCAGTTCTTC. Encoded protein: CSAFGHTNEQFF. The genes are TRBV29-1 and TRBJ2-1, with D possibly matching TRBD1 (5 bases). The CDR3 loop spans 12 amino acids. Germline assignment: CDR1 SQVTM and CDR2 ANQGSEA. The ends were cut back, 7 bases at V and 6 bases at J, with 13 bases in the middle.

This clonotype was seen more than once but under ten times. The V gene is TRBV12-3 or TRBV12-4, the J gene TRBJ2-1; 11 nucleotides align to TRBD1. The CDR3 loop spans 13 amino acids. The V segment lost 4 bases and the J segment 8 bases; nucleotides outside the gene matches: 1. CDR3 bases: TGTGCCAGCAGTTGGGACAGGGGGTATGAGCAGTTCTTC. Protein product: CASSWDRGYEQFF.

Only a few counts were recorded for this clonotype. V and J are TRBV6-2 or TRBV6-3 and TRBJ1-4; D possibly corresponds to TRBD1 (5 bases). Trimming removed 6 bases at V and 5 bases at J, with 16 bases between. This CDR3 is 15 amino acids long. Germline CDR1 reads MNHEY; CDR2 reads SVGEGT. The CDR3 nucleotides read TGTGCCAGCAGCAGCCCCCAGGGTGCGAATGAAAAACTGTTTTTT. Its translation: CASSSPQGANEKLFF.

V and J are TRBV19 and TRBJ2-1, with TRBD1 matching over 9 bases. The germline V gene encodes CDR1 LNHDA and CDR2 SQIVND (reference sequence). The CDR3 is 17 residues long. The junction had 6 bases not matched to a gene; V was cut back by 3 bases and J by 0 bases. CDR3 in DNA: TGTGCCAGTAGTATCGGGACAGGGCACTTCTCCTACAATGAGCAGTTCTTC. It specifies CASSIGTGHFSYNEQFF.

This clonotype has ten or more counts. Written as DNA, the CDR3 is TGCGCCAGCAGCCAATTATCGGGCTCGACTGAAGCTTTCTTT. This gives the protein CASSQLSGSTEAFF. V is TRBV4-1 and J is TRBJ1-1; D remains unclear. In germline, CDR1 is MGHRA, CDR2 YSYEKL. V was clipped by 2 bases and J by 5 bases, with 12 bases between them. This CDR3 has 14 residues.

CDR3 nucleotides: TGTGCCAGCAGGGACGGACAGGGGGGATCCGGGGAGCTGTTTTTT. It specifies CASRDGQGGSGELFF. This chain joins TRBV12-3 or TRBV12-4 and TRBJ2-2; 10 nucleotides align to TRBD1. The CDR3 has 15 residues. Trimming took 6 bases from V and 6 from J; bases not matched to a gene: 7.

This clonotype was seen only a few times. The chain is built from TRBV20-1 and TRBJ1-5, with a weak D call TRBD1 (5 bases). Germline values: CDR1 DFQATT, CDR2 SNEGSKA (reference sequence). V shed 4 bases and J shed 4 bases, with 11 bases lying between them. The CDR3 length is 13 residues. CDR3 sequence: CSANLRGNQPQHF. The CDR3 DNA reads as TGCAGTGCTAATCTTAGGGGAAATCAGCCCCAGCATTTT.

This clonotype was seen ten or more times. V is TRBV7-8 and J is TRBJ1-5; D perhaps matches TRBD1 (6 bases). Germline-derived CDR1 and CDR2 are SGHVS and FQNEAQ. This CDR3 region has 14 residues. Between the trimmed V and J ends, which lost 6 bases and 5 bases, there was a span of 14 bases. CDR3 DNA sequence: TGTGCCAGCAGTCTTACAGGGATGTATCAGCCCCAGCATTTT. This encodes CASSLTGMYQPQHF.

The V call is TRBV10-3, the J call TRBJ1-5, with 7 bases fitting TRBD1. Germline V gives CDR1 ENHRY, CDR2 SYGVKD. The CDR3 is 10 amino acids. J gave up 9 bases and V 8 bases, and 1 base lay outside the gene matches. As DNA, the CDR3 is TGTGCCATCGGACAGGCGCCCCAGCATTTT. This translates into CAIGQAPQHF.

This clonotype was observed a few times. The rearrangement links TRBV20-1 to TRBJ1-2; no firm D call. Germline lookup yields CDR1 DFQATT and CDR2 SNEGSKA (reference sequence). The V end lost 3 bases, the J end lost 4 bases, and 15 bases lay between the germline ends. There are 14 residues in the CDR3. CDR3 nucleotide sequence: TGCAGTGCTAGTCTCCCTTCAACGGGCTATGGCTACACCTTC. Translated, it gives CSASLPSTGYGYTF.

CDR3 in amino acids: CASSSYRSPRGQYF. The DNA for the CDR3 is TGTGCCAGCAGCTCGTACAGGTCTCCCAGAGGGCAGTATTTT. V usage is TRBV7-2 and J usage is TRBJ2-3; D is possibly TRBD1 (5 bases). The CDR3 runs 14 residues. V was clipped by 4 bases and J by 11 bases, with 19 bases between them. Germline V gives CDR1 SGHTA, CDR2 FQGNSA.

In its sample, this clonotype was seen a few times. The genes are TRBV5-1 and TRBJ2-1, with unresolved D. This CDR3 is built from 15 residues. Germline values: CDR1 SGHRS, CDR2 YFSETQ. Trimming left V 1 base short and J 5 bases short, with 13 bases between. As DNA, the CDR3 is TGCGCCAGCAGCTTGATATGGGGAACGGACAATGAGCAGTTCTTC. This codes for CASSLIWGTDNEQFF. The full variable domain, with the rest looked up from reference TRBV5-1 and TRBJ2-1, is KAGVTQTPRYLIKTRGQQVTLSCSPISGHRSVSWYQQTPGQGLQFLFEYFSETQRNKGNFPGRFSGRQFSNSRSEMNVSTLELGDSALYLCASSLIWGTDNEQFFGPGTRLTVL.

V gene TRBV6-5 combines with J gene TRBJ2-5, with 9 bases lining up with TRBD1. The V gene's germline CDR1 is MNHEY and CDR2 SVGAGI. J was trimmed by 3 bases and V by 3 bases; bases with no gene match: 2. The CDR3 has 14 residues. The CDR3 nucleotides are TGTGCCAGCAGTTATGGGACAGGGAAAGAGACCCAGTACTTC. Translating it yields CASSYGTGKETQYF.